The clone carrying this TCR beta chain occurred a few times. A second roughly 6 to 12 cycle PCR used barcoded and J-beta primers. TCRdb called the 5' RACE reads again in MiXCR, with one record for every CDR3 protein. The table includes about 1.4 million distinct CDR3 sequences, around 59% detected once. This entry comes from a study of blood T cells in healthy people across ages. CDR3 size: 16 residues. Per the germline V gene, CDR1 is LGHNA and CDR2 is YSLEER. V was pared by 0 bases and J by 8 bases, with 17 bases between. The sequencing sample was made of blood. The rearrangement links TRBV4-3 to TRBJ2-1, with D perhaps being TRBD1 or TRBD2 (6 bases each). This TCR was recovered from a man younger than 30 in good health. The chain's CDR3 is CASSQDYSIGGYEQFF. The CDR3 DNA sequence: TGCGCCAGCAGCCAAGATTACTCGATAGGGGGGTATGAGCAGTTCTTC.